The sequence of this TCR beta chain was determined in a study of ipilimumab plus nivolumab after autologous stem cell transplantation. Study in general: Typical patient got a handful of ipilimumab doses and about eight nivolumab doses (median).

Comment on this clone: Its target is unknown.

Study conclusions and caveats: Per the authors, repertoire, Treg and microbiota data justify further study.

Clones were read by immunoSEQ multiplex PCR, and TCRdb kept only the in-frame ones, dropping some. The data show 40,000 to 45,000 clones, approximately 92% seen once. Checkpoint therapy with ipilimumab 1 mg/kg began 14 to 28 days after transplant. Through week 26, nivolumab 3 mg/kg IV was given weeks 1, 4, 7, 10, then biweekly. The sequence was collected from a male donor with multiple myeloma. Sequencing used PBMCs, obtained in a trial of ipilimumab plus nivolumab as post-transplant consolidation.

CDR3 DNA sequence: TGTGCCAGTAGTATGTATTCGACAGGGCACAATGAGCAGTTCTTC. Translation gives CASSMYSTGHNEQFF. This chain joins TRBV19 and TRBJ2-1; 7 nucleotides align to TRBD1. The CDR3 extends over 15 amino acids. The germline V gene encodes CDR1 LNHDA and CDR2 SQIVND (reference sequence). Trimming removed 3 bases from V and 5 bases from J; junction bases left unmatched: 7. Looking up the rest from reference TRBV19 and TRBJ2-1 gives the full variable domain: DGGITQSPKYLFRKEGQNVTLSCEQNLNHDAMYWYRQDPGQGLRLIYYSQIVNDFQKGDIAEGYSVSREKKESFPLTVTSAQKNPTAFYLCASSMYSTGHNEQFFGPGTRLTVL.